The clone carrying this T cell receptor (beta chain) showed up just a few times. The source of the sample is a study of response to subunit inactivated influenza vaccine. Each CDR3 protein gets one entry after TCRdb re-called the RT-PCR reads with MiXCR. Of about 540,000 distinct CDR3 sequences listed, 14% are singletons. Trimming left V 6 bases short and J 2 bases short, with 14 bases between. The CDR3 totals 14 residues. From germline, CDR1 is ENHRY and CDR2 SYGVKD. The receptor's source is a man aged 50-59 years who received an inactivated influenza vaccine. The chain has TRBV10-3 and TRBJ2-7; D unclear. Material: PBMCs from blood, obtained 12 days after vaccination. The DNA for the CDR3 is TGTGCCATCAGGTCGGTGGGTGACACCTACGAGCAGTACTTC. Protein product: CAIRSVGDTYEQYF.